The subject of this entry is one T cell receptor (beta chain). Per germline, CDR1 KGHDR and CDR2 SFDVKD. CDR3 length equals 13 residues. Trimming took off 9 bases at V and 1 base at J, with 11 bases between the two ends. The data stem from a study of blood T cell repertoires in COVID-19. About the study: There were acute and convalescent COVID-19 samples, and they came from the United States, Italy and Spain.

Libraries were prepared by immunoSEQ multiplex PCR; TCRdb keeps only in-frame clonotypes and omits some of them. The sample holds 77,000 or so clones, 83% seen once. The Seattle patients joined while their infection was active and were tracked longitudinally afterward. This clonotype was sampled from a man aged 25-45 years with COVID-19, enrolled during active disease. The sequencing input was peripheral blood. The chain recombines TRBV24-1 with TRBJ2-5, with a tentative D call TRBD1 (5 bases). The DNA of the CDR3 is TGTGCCACCGGGGCCCAAGGCCAAGAGACCCAGTACTTC. It is translated as CATGAQGQETQYF.